What follows are 14 T cell receptor beta chains derived from one specimen sequenced in a study of radiotherapy plus CTLA-4 blockade in lung cancer. Repertoires were generated with immunoSEQ multiplex PCR, while TCRdb's copy carries only in-frame clones and drops some. The sample consists of around 59,000 clones, less than 75% of them appearing once. Source: peripheral blood, taken from a patient treated with radiotherapy plus ipilimumab. These receptors were obtained from a human donor with non-small cell lung cancer whose response to radiotherapy plus ipilimumab could not be evaluated.

The chain couples TRBV18 to TRBJ1-1; 8 nucleotides line up with TRBD1. This CDR3 is 14 amino acids long. The V segment lost 3 bases and the J segment 2 bases; nucleotides outside the gene matches: 2. Germline CDR1 KGHSH, CDR2 LQKENI. The DNA for the CDR3 is TGTGCCAGCTCACCGGGACAGGAAAACACTGAAGCTTTCTTT. The encoded protein is CASSPGQENTEAFF.

The chain joins TRBV11-3 to TRBJ2-1, with 12 nucleotides matching TRBD2. The CDR3 has 16 residues. Per the germline V gene, CDR1 is SGHNT and CDR2 is YENEEA. V was pared by 1 base and J by 8 bases, with 6 bases of the junction left unmatched. The CDR3 loop is CASSLGMTSGRDEQFF. The DNA for the CDR3 is TGTGCCAGCAGCTTAGGTATGACTAGCGGGAGAGATGAGCAGTTCTTC.

This CDR3 reads CASSNMRDHSGELFF. In DNA, the CDR3 is TGTGCCAGTAGTAATATGCGGGACCATTCCGGGGAGCTGTTTTTT. The chain couples TRBV19 to TRBJ2-2; possible D gene TRBD2, 6 bases. V lost 4 bases and J lost 6, with 15 bases in between. The CDR3 spans 15 residues. CDR1 LNHDA and CDR2 SQIVND come from the germline V gene (reference sequence). The variable domain in full, completed from reference TRBV19 and TRBJ2-2, reads DGGITQSPKYLFRKEGQNVTLSCEQNLNHDAMYWYRQDPGQGLRLIYYSQIVNDFQKGDIAEGYSVSREKKESFPLTVTSAQKNPTAFYLCASSNMRDHSGELFFGEGSRLTVL.

This clone was found a few times. The chain links TRBV30 to TRBJ1-2; the D gene is possibly TRBD1 (6 bases). Trimming took 1 base from V and 3 from J, leaving 12 bases between them. CDR1 is GTSNPN, CDR2 SVGIG, per germline (reference sequence). The CDR3 covers 14 residues. CDR3 amino acids: CAWSDDRYDYGYTF. As DNA, the CDR3 is TGTGCCTGGAGTGACGACAGGTACGACTATGGCTACACCTTC.

The chain combines TRBV5-1 with TRBJ2-7; 7 nucleotides match TRBD1. Per germline, CDR1 SGHRS and CDR2 YFSETQ. With 7 bases clipped from V and 7 bases from J, the junction kept 8 bases outside the gene matches. The CDR3 contains 12 residues. The CDR3 spells CASPGQSGEQYF. The CDR3 bases are TGCGCCAGCCCGGGACAGTCGGGGGAGCAGTACTTC. Using reference TRBV5-1 and TRBJ2-7 for the parts outside the CDR3, the full variable domain is KAGVTQTPRYLIKTRGQQVTLSCSPISGHRSVSWYQQTPGQGLQFLFEYFSETQRNKGNFPGRFSGRQFSNSRSEMNVSTLELGDSALYLCASPGQSGEQYFGPGTRLTVT.

V and J are TRBV27 and TRBJ2-7; 9 positions match TRBD1. CDR1 and CDR2 (germline): MNHEY, SMNVEV (reference sequence). The CDR3 covers 16 residues. V was pared by 4 bases and J by 0 bases, with 7 bases of the junction left unmatched. The CDR3 region is CASSSLQTGGSYEQYF. CDR3 in DNA: TGTGCCAGCAGTTCCCTTCAGACAGGGGGCTCCTACGAGCAGTACTTC.

This chain links TRBV5-1 with TRBJ2-5; 10 bases agree with TRBD2. With the DNA end fitting TRBJ2-7 better, the J assignment may be wrong. The germline gives CDR1 SGHRS, CDR2 YFSETQ. The CDR3 consists of 16 residues. The CDR3 reads CASSLDGLAESYEQYF. The DNA for the CDR3 is TGCGCCAGCAGCTTGGATGGACTAGCGGAGTCCTACGAGCAGTACTTC.

This clone was detected only once. The J gene is TRBJ2-5, the V gene TRBV9; TRBD2 matches 13 bases. The CDR3 runs 18 residues. V lost 3 bases and J lost 2; bases outside the gene matches: 10. Looked up from germline, CDR1 is SGDLS and CDR2 is YYNGEE. In nucleotides, the CDR3 is TGTGCCAGCAGCGCGGGACTAGCGGGGTGGCAGGGGCAAGAGACCCAGTACTTC. This encodes CASSAGLAGWQGQETQYF.

This chain links TRBV4-2 with TRBJ1-2; D call uncertain. CDR3 size: 14 residues. Trimming stripped 0 bases from V and 8 bases from J, with 13 bases between. Per germline, CDR1 LGHNA and CDR2 YNFKEQ. CDR3 residues: CASSQEGRGEGYTF. In DNA, the CDR3 is TGTGCCAGCAGCCAAGAAGGCCGGGGTGAGGGCTACACCTTC.

The CDR3 nucleotides read TGTGCCAGCAGTTACTCGTCGGGCGGGGGGACTGAAGCTTTCTTT. This encodes CASSYSSGGGTEAFF. The chain is built from TRBV6-6 and TRBJ1-1; tentative D call: TRBD1 (5 bases). This CDR3 region has 15 residues. V was pared by 0 bases and J by 5 bases, with 13 bases between. The germline V gene encodes CDR1 MNHNY and CDR2 SVGAGI (reference sequence).

The chain joins TRBV5-1 to TRBJ2-3; D might be TRBD2 (6 bases). Trimming cost V 0 bases and J 1 base, with 12 bases left between them. CDR1 is SGHRS and CDR2 is YFSETQ in the germline V gene. CDR3 size: 16 residues. CDR3 DNA: TGCGCCAGCAGCTTGGAAGGGAGGCCCGGCACAGATACGCAGTATTTT. The encoded protein is CASSLEGRPGTDTQYF.

The chain combines TRBV7-9 with TRBJ2-3; the D is unclear. In germline, CDR1 is SEHNR, CDR2 FQNEAQ (reference sequence). There are 13 residues in the CDR3. Deletions cut 2 bases from V and 5 bases from J, with 8 bases between. The CDR3 loop is CASSLMGLDTQYF. The CDR3 DNA follows: TGTGCCAGCAGCTTAATGGGCCTAGATACGCAGTATTTT.

V is TRBV19 and J is TRBJ1-3; D is perhaps TRBD1 (5 bases). CDR3 length: 15 amino acids. The V and J ends lost 6 bases and 0 bases respectively, with 12 bases between them. The germline CDR1 and CDR2 sequences are LNHDA and SQIVND (reference sequence). CDR3 DNA: TGTGCCAGTAGCCCCGACAGTAACTCTGGAAACACCATATATTTT. Translated, it gives CASSPDSNSGNTIYF.

The chain is built from TRBV7-3 and TRBJ2-1; TRBD2 is a possible D gene (6 bases). V was cut by 3 bases and J by 11 bases, with 8 bases left in between. There are 11 residues in the CDR3. Germline values: CDR1 SGHTA, CDR2 FQGTGA. CDR3 DNA sequence: TGTGCCAGCAGCTTGGCGGGACAGCAGTTCTTC. Translating gives CASSLAGQQFF.